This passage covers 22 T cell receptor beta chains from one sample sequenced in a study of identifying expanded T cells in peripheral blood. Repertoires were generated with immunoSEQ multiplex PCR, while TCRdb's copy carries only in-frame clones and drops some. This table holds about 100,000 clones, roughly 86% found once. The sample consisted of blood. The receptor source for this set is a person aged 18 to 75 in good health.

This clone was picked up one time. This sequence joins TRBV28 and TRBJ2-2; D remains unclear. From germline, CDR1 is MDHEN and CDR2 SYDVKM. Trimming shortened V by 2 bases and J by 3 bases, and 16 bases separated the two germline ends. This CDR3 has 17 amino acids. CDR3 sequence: CASSLQDRLADTGELFF. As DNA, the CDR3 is TGTGCCAGCAGTTTACAGGACCGATTGGCGGACACCGGGGAGCTGTTTTTT.

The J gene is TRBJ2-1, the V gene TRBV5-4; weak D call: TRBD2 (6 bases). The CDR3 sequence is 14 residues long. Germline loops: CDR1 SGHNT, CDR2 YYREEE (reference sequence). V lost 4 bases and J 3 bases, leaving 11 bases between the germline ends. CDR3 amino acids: CASSLGTGYNEQFF. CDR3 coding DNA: TGTGCCAGCAGCCTGGGGACTGGCTACAATGAGCAGTTCTTC. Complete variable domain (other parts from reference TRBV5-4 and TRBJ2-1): ETGVTQSPTHLIKTRGQQVTLRCSSQSGHNTVSWYQQALGQGPQFIFQYYREEENGRGNFPPRFSGLQFPNYSSELNVNALELDDSALYLCASSLGTGYNEQFFGPGTRLTVL.

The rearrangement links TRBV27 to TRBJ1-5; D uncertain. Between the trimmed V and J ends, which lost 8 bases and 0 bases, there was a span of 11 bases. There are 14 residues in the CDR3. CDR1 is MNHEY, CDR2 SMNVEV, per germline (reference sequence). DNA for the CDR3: TGTGCCAGCGCGAGGGAGGATAGCAATCAGCCCCAGCATTTT. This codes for CASAREDSNQPQHF.

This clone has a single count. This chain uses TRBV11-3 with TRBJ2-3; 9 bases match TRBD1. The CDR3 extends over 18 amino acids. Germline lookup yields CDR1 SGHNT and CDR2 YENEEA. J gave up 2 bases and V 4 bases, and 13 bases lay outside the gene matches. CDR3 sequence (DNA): TGTGCCAGCAGCTCCGGACAGGGGTGGGGGCTAGACACAGATACGCAGTATTTT. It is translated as CASSSGQGWGLDTDTQYF.

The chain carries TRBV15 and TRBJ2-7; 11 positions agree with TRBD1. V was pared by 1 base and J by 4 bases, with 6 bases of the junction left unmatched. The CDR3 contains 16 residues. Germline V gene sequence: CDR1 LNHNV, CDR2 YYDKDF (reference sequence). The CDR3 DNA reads TGTGCCACCAGCAGAGGGGACAGGGGGGCCCGTTACGAGCAGTACTTC. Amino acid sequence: CATSRGDRGARYEQYF.

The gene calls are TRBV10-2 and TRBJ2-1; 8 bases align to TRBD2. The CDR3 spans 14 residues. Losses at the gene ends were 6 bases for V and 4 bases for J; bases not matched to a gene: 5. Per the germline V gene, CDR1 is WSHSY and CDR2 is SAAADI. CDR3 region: CASRAGGPYNEQFF. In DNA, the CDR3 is TGCGCCAGCAGGGCGGGGGGCCCATACAATGAGCAGTTCTTC.

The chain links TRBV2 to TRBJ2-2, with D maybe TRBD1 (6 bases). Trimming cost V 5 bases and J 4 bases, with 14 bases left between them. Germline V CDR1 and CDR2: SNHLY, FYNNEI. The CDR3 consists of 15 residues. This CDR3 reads CASSPPGVGTGELFF. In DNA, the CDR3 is TGTGCCAGCAGTCCCCCAGGGGTGGGCACCGGGGAGCTGTTTTTT.

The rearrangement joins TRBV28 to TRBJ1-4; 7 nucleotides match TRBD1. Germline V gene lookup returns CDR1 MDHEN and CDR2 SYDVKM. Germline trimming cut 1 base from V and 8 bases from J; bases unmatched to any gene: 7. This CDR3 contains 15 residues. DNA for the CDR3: TGTGCCAGCAGTTTATACACAGGGGTGCAGGAAAAACTGTTTTTT. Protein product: CASSLYTGVQEKLFF. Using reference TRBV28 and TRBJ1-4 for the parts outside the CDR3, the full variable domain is DVKVTQSSRYLVKRTGEKVFLECVQDMDHENMFWYRQDPGLGLRLIYFSYDVKMKEKGDIPEGYSVSREKKERFSLILESASTNQTSMYLCASSLYTGVQEKLFFGSGTQLSVL.

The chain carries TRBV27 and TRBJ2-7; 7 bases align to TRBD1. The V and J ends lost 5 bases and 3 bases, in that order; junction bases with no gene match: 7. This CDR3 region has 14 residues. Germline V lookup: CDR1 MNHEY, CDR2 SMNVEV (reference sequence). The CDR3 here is CASSPWDSSYEQYF. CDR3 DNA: TGTGCCAGCAGTCCCTGGGACAGCAGCTACGAGCAGTACTTC.

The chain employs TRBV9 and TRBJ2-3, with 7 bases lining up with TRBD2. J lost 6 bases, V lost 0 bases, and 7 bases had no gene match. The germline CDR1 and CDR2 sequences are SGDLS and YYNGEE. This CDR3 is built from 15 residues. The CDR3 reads CASSVENGLGDTQYF. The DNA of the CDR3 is TGTGCCAGCAGCGTAGAGAACGGACTAGGGGATACGCAGTATTTT.

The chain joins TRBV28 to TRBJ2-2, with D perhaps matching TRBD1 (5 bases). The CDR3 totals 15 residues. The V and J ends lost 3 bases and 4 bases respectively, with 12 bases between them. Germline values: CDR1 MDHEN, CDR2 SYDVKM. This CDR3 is CASSLGREVTGELFF. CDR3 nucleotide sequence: TGTGCCAGCAGTTTGGGCAGGGAAGTCACCGGGGAGCTGTTTTTT. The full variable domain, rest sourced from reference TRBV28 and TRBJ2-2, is DVKVTQSSRYLVKRTGEKVFLECVQDMDHENMFWYRQDPGLGLRLIYFSYDVKMKEKGDIPEGYSVSREKKERFSLILESASTNQTSMYLCASSLGREVTGELFFGEGSRLTVL.

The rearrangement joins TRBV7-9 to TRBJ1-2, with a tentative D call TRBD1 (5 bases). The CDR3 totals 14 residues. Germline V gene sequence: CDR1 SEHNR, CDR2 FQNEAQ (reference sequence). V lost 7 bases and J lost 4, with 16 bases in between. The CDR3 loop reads CASTSERGPYGYTF. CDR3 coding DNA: TGTGCCAGCACCTCAGAAAGGGGACCCTATGGCTACACCTTC.

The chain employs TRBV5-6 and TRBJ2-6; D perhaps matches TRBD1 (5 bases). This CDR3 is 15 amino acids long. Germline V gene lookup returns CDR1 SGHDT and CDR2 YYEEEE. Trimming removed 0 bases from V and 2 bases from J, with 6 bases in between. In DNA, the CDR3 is TGTGCCAGCAGCTTGGTACAGGCTGGGGCCAACGTCCTGACTTTC. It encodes CASSLVQAGANVLTF. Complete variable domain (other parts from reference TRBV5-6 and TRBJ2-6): DAGVTQSPTHLIKTRGQQVTLRCSPKSGHDTVSWYQQALGQGPQFIFQYYEEEERQRGNFPDRFSGHQFPNYSSELNVNALLLGDSALYLCASSLVQAGANVLTFGAGSRLTVL.

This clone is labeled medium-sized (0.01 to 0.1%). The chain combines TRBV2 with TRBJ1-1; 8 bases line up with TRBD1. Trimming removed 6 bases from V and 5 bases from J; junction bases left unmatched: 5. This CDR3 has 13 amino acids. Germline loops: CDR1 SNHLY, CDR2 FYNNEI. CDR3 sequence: CASRDRAETEAFF. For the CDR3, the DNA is TGTGCCAGCAGGGACAGGGCAGAGACTGAAGCTTTCTTT. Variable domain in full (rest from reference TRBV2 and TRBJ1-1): EPEVTQTPSHQVTQMGQEVILRCVPISNHLYFYWYRQILGQKVEFLVSFYNNEISEKSEIFDDQFSVERPDGSNFTLKIRSTKLEDSAMYFCASRDRAETEAFFGQGTRLTVV.

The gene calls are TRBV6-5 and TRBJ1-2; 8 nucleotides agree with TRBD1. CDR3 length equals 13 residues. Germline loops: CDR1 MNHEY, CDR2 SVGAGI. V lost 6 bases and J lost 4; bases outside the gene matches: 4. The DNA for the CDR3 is TGTGCCAGCAGACGTGGACAGGGCTATGGCTACACCTTC. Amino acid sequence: CASRRGQGYGYTF.

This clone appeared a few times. Written as DNA, the CDR3 is TGTGCCAGCTCACCTGACAGGGGGAATTCACCCCTCCACTTT. Its protein product is CASSPDRGNSPLHF. The chain couples TRBV18 to TRBJ1-6; 9 positions agree with TRBD1. Germline CDR1 KGHSH, CDR2 LQKENI. The CDR3 length is 14 residues. The trim removed 3 bases at V and 7 bases at J, leaving 1 base unmatched.

The CDR3 DNA is TGTGCCAGCAGCTTGGGAGGGACAGGTTCCTACGAGCAGTACTTC. Its translation: CASSLGGTGSYEQYF. This sequence joins TRBV5-6 and TRBJ2-7; 8 nucleotides line up with TRBD1. Looked up from germline, CDR1 is SGHDT and CDR2 is YYEEEE. J lost 1 base, V lost 0 bases, and 3 bases had no gene match. This CDR3 is built from 15 residues. Full variable domain (missing parts from reference TRBV5-6 and TRBJ2-7): DAGVTQSPTHLIKTRGQQVTLRCSPKSGHDTVSWYQQALGQGPQFIFQYYEEEERQRGNFPDRFSGHQFPNYSSELNVNALLLGDSALYLCASSLGGTGSYEQYFGPGTRLTVT.

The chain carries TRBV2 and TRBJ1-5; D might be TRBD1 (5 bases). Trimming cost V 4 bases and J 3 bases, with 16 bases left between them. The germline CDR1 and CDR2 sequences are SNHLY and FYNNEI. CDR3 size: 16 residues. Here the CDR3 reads CASSGASREINQPQHF. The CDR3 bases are TGTGCCAGCAGTGGCGCTTCCAGGGAGATCAATCAGCCCCAGCATTTT.

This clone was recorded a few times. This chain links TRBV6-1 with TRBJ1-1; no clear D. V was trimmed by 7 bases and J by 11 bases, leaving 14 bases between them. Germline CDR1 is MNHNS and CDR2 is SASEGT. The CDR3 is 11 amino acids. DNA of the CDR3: TGTGCCAGCAATGCCCTCTCTTTGGCTTTCTTT. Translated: CASNALSLAFF.

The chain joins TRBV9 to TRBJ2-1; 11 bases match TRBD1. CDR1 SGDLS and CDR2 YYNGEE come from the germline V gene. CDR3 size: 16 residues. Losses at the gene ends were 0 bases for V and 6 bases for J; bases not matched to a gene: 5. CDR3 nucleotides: TGTGCCAGCAGCGTAGATAGGACAGGGGGCTTCAATGAGCAGTTCTTC. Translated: CASSVDRTGGFNEQFF.

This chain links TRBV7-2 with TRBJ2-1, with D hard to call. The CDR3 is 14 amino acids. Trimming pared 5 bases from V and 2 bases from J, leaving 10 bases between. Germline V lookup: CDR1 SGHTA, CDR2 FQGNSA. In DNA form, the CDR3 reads TGTGCCAGCAGCCCAGGATTTACCTACAATGAGCAGTTCTTC. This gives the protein CASSPGFTYNEQFF.

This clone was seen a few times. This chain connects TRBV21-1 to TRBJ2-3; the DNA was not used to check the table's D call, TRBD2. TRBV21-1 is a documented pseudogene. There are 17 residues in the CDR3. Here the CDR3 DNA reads TGTGCCAGCAGCACCTCCAGGAGGACTAGCGGGGGCGATACGCAGTATTTT. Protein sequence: CASSTSRRTSGGDTQYF.